A selection of T cell receptor beta chains follows, all from one sample in a study of cytomegalovirus exposure and HLA in healthy donors. Using immunoSEQ multiplex PCR, the repertoire was profiled, and TCRdb retains in-frame clones only, with some absent. The sample has approximately 120,000 clones; under 85% are singletons. The sample comprised PBMCs. The receptors stem from a woman in her thirties or forties in good health and CMV-seropositive. Both conserved end residues are part of each CDR3. The D gene is left open where the match is weak. Not every row has a clone size; where given, it reads once, few, many or a size class.

TRBV18	TRBD2	TRBJ2-3	NA	TGTGCCAGCTCCCCAACTAGCGGATCTAGCACAGATACGCAGTATTTT	CASSPTSGSSTDTQYF
TRBV19	TRBD1	TRBJ2-5	NA	TGTGCCAGTAGTATCCCAGGACAGGGCCAAGAGACCCAGTACTTC	CASSIPGQGQETQYF
TRBV7-2	TRBD2	TRBJ2-2	few	TGTGCCAGCAGCTCCTTGGGAGGGGACACCGGGGAGCTGTTTTTT	CASSSLGGDTGELFF
TRBV5-6	TRBD1	TRBJ1-2	NA	TGTGCCAGCAGCGTGGGACAGCTGTATGGCTACACCTTC	CASSVGQLYGYTF
TRBV5-1	NA	TRBJ2-1	NA	TGCGCCAGCAGCCTCGGGGGATCGAGCAATGAGCAGTTCTTC	CASSLGGSSNEQFF
TRBV5-4	TRBD2	TRBJ2-7	NA	TGTGCCAGCAGTCTAGCGGGAGGGCTGTACGAGCAGTACTTC	CASSLAGGLYEQYF
TRBV23-1	TRBD2	TRBJ2-2	NA	TGCGCCAGCAGTTTGGGGACTAGCGGGAGGGGACAGGACCTGTTTTTT	CASSLGTSGRGQDLFF
TRBV7-9	NA	TRBJ2-1	NA	TGTGCCACCCCGAGGGAGAGCTATCCTTACAATGAGCAGTTCTTC	CATPRESYPYNEQFF
TRBV27	TRBD1	TRBJ1-4	NA	TGTGCCAGCAGGACAGGGGGCGGGAAACTGTTTTTT	CASRTGGGKLFF
TRBV2	TRBD2	TRBJ2-5	NA	TGTGCCAGCAGTGTACCGGGAGGGCCGAATTACTTC	CASSVPGGPNYF
TRBV4-1	TRBD1	TRBJ1-5	NA	TGCGCCAGCAGCCGAGGGGGCGGTCAGCCCCAGCATTTT	CASSRGGGQPQHF
TRBV9	TRBD2	TRBJ2-1	NA	TGTGCCAGCAGCGTGGGATCTAGCGGGAGGTCCTACAATGAGCAGTTCTTC	CASSVGSSGRSYNEQFF
TRBV5-1	NA	TRBJ2-3	NA	TGCGCCAGCAGCTTGGGGGGCACGGGCACAGATACGCAGTATTTT	CASSLGGTGTDTQYF
TRBV19	NA	TRBJ2-6	NA	TGTGCCAGTAGTATCGCTACGATGGCCAACGTCCTGACTTTC	CASSIATMANVLTF
TRBV2	NA	TRBJ2-7	few	TGTGCCAGCAGTTCAGACCGAGGCCCCTACGAGCAGTACTTC	CASSSDRGPYEQYF
TRBV6-1	TRBD1	TRBJ2-7	NA	TGTGCCAGCAGAGAGGGACAGGCGGGCTCCTACGAGCAGTACTTC	CASREGQAGSYEQYF
TRBV30	TRBD1	TRBJ1-2	once	TGTGCCTGGAGTCGACAGGGGGCAGAGGGCTACACCTTC	CAWSRQGAEGYTF
TRBV4-1	NA	TRBJ2-1	NA	TGCGCCAGCAGCCAAGAGGGGGGTAGTCGGCCGTCCTACAATGAGCAGTTCTTC	CASSQEGGSRPSYNEQFF
TRBV27	TRBD1	TRBJ2-3	once	TGTGCCACCGGGACAGAAAGACAGCCCCAGTATTTT	CATGTERQPQYF
TRBV28	TRBD1	TRBJ1-6	few	TGTGCCAGCAGTTTAGGACAGGGGAGGGGCTCCTATAATTCACCCCTCCACTTT	CASSLGQGRGSYNSPLHF
TRBV5-1	NA	TRBJ2-7	NA	TGCGCCAGCAGCTTGGGAACAGGGAGCTCCTACGAGCAGTACTTC	CASSLGTGSSYEQYF
TRBV7-2	NA	TRBJ2-3	NA	TGTGCCAGCAGCTTAGTGCGAACAGATACGCAGTATTTT	CASSLVRTDTQYF
TRBV7-8	TRBD2	TRBJ2-3	NA	TGTGCCAGCGGACTAGCGGAGAGCACAGATACGCAGTATTTT	CASGLAESTDTQYF
TRBV27	NA	TRBJ2-3	NA	TGTGCCAGCAGTTTCCGCGGGCTGGAAGATACGCAGTATTTT	CASSFRGLEDTQYF
TRBV7-2	NA	TRBJ1-4	NA	TGTGCCAGCAGCCCCAGGGAAGGGGCCGGGAAACTGTTTTTT	CASSPREGAGKLFF
TRBV4-1	TRBD2	TRBJ2-7	NA	TGCGCCAGCAGCCAAGATAGTCTAGCGGTGCCATCCTACGAGCAGTACTTC	CASSQDSLAVPSYEQYF
TRBV28	NA	TRBJ1-5	NA	TGTGCCAGCAGGCTTAGACCGGTCCGGGGGAATCAGCCCCAGCATTTT	CASRLRPVRGNQPQHF
TRBV19	TRBD2	TRBJ2-3	few	TGTGCCAGTAGTCTCGGACTAGCGGGTACCACAGATACGCAGTATTTT	CASSLGLAGTTDTQYF
TRBV29-1	TRBD1	TRBJ1-4	NA	TGCAGCGCCAATACAGGGGGAAAACTGTTTTTT	CSANTGGKLFF
TRBV28	TRBD1	TRBJ1-1	NA	TGTGCCAGCAGTGATCAGACAGGGGGCACATGGTCCTCCATGAACACTGAAGCTTTCTTT	CASSDQTGGTWSSMNTEAFF
TRBV11-3	TRBD1	TRBJ2-2	once	TGTGCCAGCAGCTTACGGGGACAGGGGGCGACCGGGGAGCTGTTTTTT	CASSLRGQGATGELFF
TRBV19	NA	TRBJ1-3	NA	TGTGCCAGTAGTATATCGGCCGGGGTACGAAACACCATATATTTT	CASSISAGVRNTIYF
TRBV2	NA	TRBJ2-3	few	TGTGCCAGCAGTCGAGTACTCAGCACAGATACGCAGTATTTT	CASSRVLSTDTQYF
TRBV29-1	NA	TRBJ2-7	few	TGCAGCGTTTCGCCGGGTTGGGACGAGCAGTACTTC	CSVSPGWDEQYF
TRBV2	TRBD2	TRBJ2-7	NA	TGTGCCAGCACTCGGACTAGCGGGTACTCCTACGAGCAGTACTTC	CASTRTSGYSYEQYF
TRBV7-6	TRBD1	TRBJ1-2	NA	TGTGCCAGCAGCTTAGTTGGGACAGGGGGCAACTATGGCTACACCTTC	CASSLVGTGGNYGYTF
TRBV2	NA	TRBJ2-3	NA	TGTGCCAGCCATGAGGTTCGCACCACCACAGATACGCAGTATTTT	CASHEVRTTTDTQYF
TRBV19	TRBD1	TRBJ1-1	NA	TGTGCCAGTAGTCCGCGGACAGGGTCGAAGGGGGGGCGAACTGAAGCTTTCTTT	CASSPRTGSKGGRTEAFF
TRBV5-3	NA	TRBJ1-4	NA	TGTGCCAGAAGCTTTTGGGAGTGGAGACTGTTTTTT	CARSFWEWRLFF
TRBV29-1	TRBD2	TRBJ2-7	NA	TGCAGCGTTGAAAAAGGTATAGCGGGAAACGAGCAGTACTTC	CSVEKGIAGNEQYF
TRBV15	TRBD2	TRBJ2-1	NA	TGTGCCACCAGTACCGGGACTAAGAATGAGCAGTTCTTC	CATSTGTKNEQFF
TRBV30	TRBD1	TRBJ1-2	few	TGTGCCTGGAGTGGCTGGACAGGCGATGGCTACACCTTC	CAWSGWTGDGYTF
TRBV5-1	TRBD2	TRBJ2-2	few	TGCGCCAGCCGATTAATAGCGGGAGACACCGGGGAGCTGTTTTTT	CASRLIAGDTGELFF
TRBV7-8	TRBD1	TRBJ2-2	few	TGTGCCAGCAGCCTACTACCCGGGACAGACACCGGGGAGCTGTTTTTT	CASSLLPGTDTGELFF
TRBV11-2	NA	TRBJ2-7	once	TGTGCCAGCAGCTTAGACTCACGGCAGACAAACTACGAGCAGTACTTC	CASSLDSRQTNYEQYF
TRBV5-1	NA	TRBJ2-6	NA	TGCGCCAGCAGCTTGGCGGGCTCTGGGGCCAACGTCCTGACTTTC	CASSLAGSGANVLTF
TRBV25-1	TRBD1	TRBJ1-1	NA	TGTGCCAGCAGAGAACGAGGGGGCGGTACTGAAGCTTTCTTT	CASRERGGGTEAFF
TRBV7-9	NA	TRBJ1-1	NA	TGTGCCAGCAGCTTAGCGCGATTGAACACTGAAGCTTTCTTT	CASSLARLNTEAFF
TRBV10-2	NA	TRBJ2-1	NA	TGCGCCAGCATTCGGGGATTAGGGTTTTATGAGCAGTTCTTC	CASIRGLGFYEQFF
TRBV28	NA	TRBJ2-1	NA	TGTGCCAGCAGTTTACAGGCCGGGGTCCCGTCCTACAATGAGCAGTTCTTC	CASSLQAGVPSYNEQFF
TRBV5-1	TRBD1	TRBJ2-7	NA	TGCGCCAGCAGCTCGGGAATATTAAATCCCGGGACAGGCTTGGAGCAGTACTTC	CASSSGILNPGTGLEQYF
TRBV2	TRBD2	TRBJ2-5	NA	TGTGCCAGCCTAGCGGGAGGGGCAGGGGAGACCCAGTACTTC	CASLAGGAGETQYF
TRBV7-3	TRBD2	TRBJ2-2	NA	TGTGCCAGCAGCTTAAGGGCTAGCGGGGCGAACACCGGGGAGCTGTTTTTT	CASSLRASGANTGELFF
TRBV7-9	TRBD2	TRBJ2-5	NA	TGTGCCAGCAGCTCTTTAGCGGGAGGAGGGGAGACCCAGTACTTC	CASSSLAGGGETQYF
TRBV29-1	NA	TRBJ2-6	NA	TGCAGCGTTCAATCTGGGGCCAACGTCCTGACTTTC	CSVQSGANVLTF
TRBV6-4	NA	TRBJ1-2	NA	TGTGCCAGCAGTGACTCTGGGCAGCTCATTCGGACCTTC	CASSDSGQLIRTF
TRBV5-1	TRBD2	TRBJ2-5	NA	TGCGCCAGCAATTACGGGGAGGGCCTTGGAGAGACCCAGTACTTC	CASNYGEGLGETQYF
TRBV21-1	NA	TRBJ1-4	NA	TGTGCCAGCAGCAAAGCACGACAGGGGCTGGGTGAAAAACTGTTTTTT	CASSKARQGLGEKLFF
TRBV14	TRBD2	TRBJ2-7	NA	TGTGCCAGCAGCCTCGGACTAGCGGGAGGTAGCGAGCAGTACTTC	CASSLGLAGGSEQYF
TRBV9	NA	TRBJ1-5	NA	TGTGCCAGCAGCGTAGGAGGCGACTATAGCAATCAGCCCCAGCATTTT	CASSVGGDYSNQPQHF